A single sample is the source of the 12 T cell receptor beta chains below, sequenced in a study of a mutant IDH1 vaccine in newly diagnosed glioma. What these receptors recognize is not known. Noted time point: week 5, during vaccination. In the vaccine, a single dose held 300 ug of the mutant IDH1 20-mer peptide, along with topical imiquimod. Sequencing was performed with immunoSEQ multiplex PCR; in TCRdb, only in-frame clones are kept and a portion is missing. The top ten hold roughly 2.6% of the sample, which has roughly 40,000 clones, approximately 90% seen once. The specimen comprised PBMCs, sampled from a glioma patient whose treatment included an IDH1 peptide vaccine. Every receptor here comes from a man in his forties or fifties with glioma.

CDR3 sequence: CASSSSDLELKQYF. For the CDR3, the DNA is TGCGCCAGCAGCTCTTCCGATCTGGAACTTAAGCAGTACTTC. The chain employs TRBV5-1 and TRBJ2-7; D remains ambiguous. The CDR3 extends over 14 amino acids. V lost 3 bases and J lost 8, with 18 bases in between. CDR1 SGHRS and CDR2 YFSETQ come from the germline V gene.

The V gene is TRBV25-1, the J gene TRBJ2-5, with 8 bases aligning to TRBD1. CDR3 size: 16 residues. Looked up from germline, CDR1 is MGHDK and CDR2 is SYGVNS. V lost 4 bases and J lost 5; bases outside the gene matches: 12. The DNA of the CDR3 is TGTGCCAGCAGTGGAGGTCCAGGGGGCCGTGCGGAGACCCAGTACTTC. It yields the protein CASSGGPGGRAETQYF. The variable domain in full, with the rest retrieved from reference TRBV25-1 and TRBJ2-5, is EADIYQTPRYLVIGTGKKITLECSQTMGHDKMYWYQQDPGMELHLIHYSYGVNSTEKGDLSSESTVSRIRTEHFPLTLESARPSHTSQYLCASSGGPGGRAETQYFGPGTRLLVL.

The V gene is TRBV7-9, the J gene TRBJ2-5, with D unresolved. The germline V and J ends were trimmed by 0 bases and 6 bases, with 8 bases remaining between them. There are 13 residues in the CDR3. Germline V gene lookup returns CDR1 SEHNR and CDR2 FQNEAQ (reference sequence). The CDR3 DNA follows: TGTGCCAGCAGCTTAGCAGGGTTAAAGACCCAGTACTTC. Its protein product is CASSLAGLKTQYF. Using reference TRBV7-9 and TRBJ2-5 for the parts outside the CDR3, the full variable domain is DTGVSQNPRHKITKRGQNVTFRCDPISEHNRLYWYRQTLGQGPEFLTYFQNEAQLEKSRLLSDRFSAERPKGSFSTLEIQRTEQGDSAMYLCASSLAGLKTQYFGPGTRLLVL.

This chain connects TRBV7-9 to TRBJ1-1; no reliable D call. With 1 base removed from V and 1 base from J, the gap between germline ends came to 7 bases. Germline loops: CDR1 SEHNR, CDR2 FQNEAQ (reference sequence). The CDR3 consists of 14 residues. The CDR3: CASSLEYRNTEAFF. CDR3 bases: TGTGCCAGCAGCTTAGAGTACAGGAACACTGAAGCTTTCTTT.

The genes are TRBV5-1 and TRBJ2-1; maybe TRBD1 (5 bases). CDR3 length: 15 residues. Germline CDR1 is SGHRS and CDR2 is YFSETQ. The V end was cut by 1 base, the J end by 2 bases, with 10 bases between. The CDR3 protein is CASSLSGQTYNEQFF. CDR3 in DNA: TGCGCCAGCAGCTTGTCAGGACAAACCTACAATGAGCAGTTCTTC.

The gene calls are TRBV6-6 and TRBJ1-4; 12 bases align to TRBD1. The CDR3 consists of 15 residues. V shed 2 bases and J 8 bases; nucleotides not matched to a gene: 3. CDR1 and CDR2 (germline): MNHNY, SVGAGI (reference sequence). CDR3 coding DNA: TGTGCCAGCAGTTACCAAGGGACAGGGGGCGAAAAACTGTTTTTT. It encodes CASSYQGTGGEKLFF.

The genes are TRBV5-1 and TRBJ2-5; the D call may be TRBD1 or TRBD2 (5 bases each). This CDR3 spans 15 amino acids. Germline V gene sequence: CDR1 SGHRS, CDR2 YFSETQ. V was trimmed by 4 bases and J by 2 bases, leaving 15 bases between them. CDR3 loop: CASSGGRGPQETQYF. Here the CDR3 DNA reads TGCGCCAGCAGCGGGGGTCGAGGACCGCAAGAGACCCAGTACTTC.

This sequence joins TRBV19 and TRBJ1-3; a possible D gene is TRBD1 (5 bases). Per the germline V gene, CDR1 is LNHDA and CDR2 is SQIVND (reference sequence). CDR3 length equals 14 residues. Trimming stripped 4 bases from V and 1 base from J, with 8 bases between. In DNA, the CDR3 is TGTGCCAGTAGTACAGGGACTTCTGGAAACACCATATATTTT. This sequence encodes CASSTGTSGNTIYF.

The CDR3 reads CASVRTSFTDTQYF. As DNA, the CDR3 is TGTGCCAGCGTCCGGACTAGCTTCACAGATACGCAGTATTTT. The chain recombines TRBV7-2 with TRBJ2-3; 8 nucleotides agree with TRBD2. The germline V gene encodes CDR1 SGHTA and CDR2 FQGNSA. The CDR3 consists of 14 residues. Losses at the gene ends were 8 bases for V and 2 bases for J; bases not matched to a gene: 6.

The chain employs TRBV29-1 and TRBJ1-5, with TRBD1 identical over 7 bases. The CDR3 extends over 17 amino acids. J was trimmed by 3 bases and V by 8 bases; bases with no gene match: 19. The V gene's germline CDR1 is SQVTM and CDR2 ANQGSEA. CDR3 sequence (DNA): TGCAGCCCCCCCGGACAGGACTACCTTAGGGTCAATCAGCCCCAGCATTTT. This sequence encodes CSPPGQDYLRVNQPQHF.

This clone was seen a single time. The V and J genes are TRBV6-4 and TRBJ2-7; 10 nucleotides align to TRBD1. V lost 3 bases and J lost 5; bases outside the gene matches: 7. The CDR3 consists of 15 residues. Germline assignment: CDR1 MRHNA and CDR2 SNTAGT. The DNA for the CDR3 is TGTGCCAGCAGTGAAACCGGGACAGGGGCCGACGAGCAGTACTTC. It is translated as CASSETGTGADEQYF.

V is TRBV29-1 and J is TRBJ2-1; 11 positions match TRBD1. V dropped 1 base and J dropped 0; count of bases not matched to a gene: 20. The CDR3 sequence is 22 residues long. CDR1 is SQVTM and CDR2 is ANQGSEA in the germline V gene. The chain's CDR3 is CSVEGVPGDRGGSYVSYNEQFF. In nucleotides, the CDR3 is TGCAGCGTTGAAGGAGTCCCGGGGGACAGGGGGGGATCTTATGTCTCCTACAATGAGCAGTTCTTC.